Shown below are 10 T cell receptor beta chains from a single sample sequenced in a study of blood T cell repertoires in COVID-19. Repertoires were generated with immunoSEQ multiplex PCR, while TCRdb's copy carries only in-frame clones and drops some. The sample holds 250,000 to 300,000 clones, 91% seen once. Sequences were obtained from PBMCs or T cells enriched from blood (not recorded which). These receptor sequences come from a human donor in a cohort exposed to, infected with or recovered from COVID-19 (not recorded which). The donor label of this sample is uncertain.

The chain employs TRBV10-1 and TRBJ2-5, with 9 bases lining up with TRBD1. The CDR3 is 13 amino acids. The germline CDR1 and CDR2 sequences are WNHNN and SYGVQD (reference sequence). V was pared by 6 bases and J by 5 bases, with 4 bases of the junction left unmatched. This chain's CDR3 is CASSEQGAETQYF. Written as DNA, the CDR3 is TGCGCCAGCAGCGAACAGGGGGCGGAGACCCAGTACTTC.

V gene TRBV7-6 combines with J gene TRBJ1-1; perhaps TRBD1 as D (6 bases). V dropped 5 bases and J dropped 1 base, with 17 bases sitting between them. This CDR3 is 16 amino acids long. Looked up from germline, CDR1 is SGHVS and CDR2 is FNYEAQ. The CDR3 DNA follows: TGTGCCAGCAGCCCCACCCCCAGGGGCACGAACACTGAAGCTTTCTTT. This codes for CASSPTPRGTNTEAFF.

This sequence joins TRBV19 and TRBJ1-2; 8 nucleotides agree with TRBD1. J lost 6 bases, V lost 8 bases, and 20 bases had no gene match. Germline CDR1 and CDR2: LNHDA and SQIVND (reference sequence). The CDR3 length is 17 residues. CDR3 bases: TGTGCCAGTTCACCCTTAGACACCCTCGACAGGGGTCATGGCTACACCTTC. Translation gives CASSPLDTLDRGHGYTF.

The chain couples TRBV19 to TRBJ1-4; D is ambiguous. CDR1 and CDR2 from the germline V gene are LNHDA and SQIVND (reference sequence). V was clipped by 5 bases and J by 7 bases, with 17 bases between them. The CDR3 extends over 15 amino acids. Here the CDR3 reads CASSSFGRAGEKLFF. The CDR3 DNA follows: TGTGCCAGTAGTTCCTTTGGGAGGGCGGGTGAAAAACTGTTTTTT.

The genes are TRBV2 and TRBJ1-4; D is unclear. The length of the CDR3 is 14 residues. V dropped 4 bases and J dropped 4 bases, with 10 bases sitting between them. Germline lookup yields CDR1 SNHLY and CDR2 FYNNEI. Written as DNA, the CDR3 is TGTGCCAGCAGTGTTCAGGTAGATAATGAAAAACTGTTTTTT. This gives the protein CASSVQVDNEKLFF.

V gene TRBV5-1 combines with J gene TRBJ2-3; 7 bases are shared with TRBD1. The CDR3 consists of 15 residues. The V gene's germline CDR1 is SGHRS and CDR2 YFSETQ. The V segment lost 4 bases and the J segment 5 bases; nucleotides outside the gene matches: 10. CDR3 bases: TGCGCCAGCAGCCCACAGGGGAATGTCCAAGATACGCAGTATTTT. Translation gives CASSPQGNVQDTQYF. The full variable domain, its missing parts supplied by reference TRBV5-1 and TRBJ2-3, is KAGVTQTPRYLIKTRGQQVTLSCSPISGHRSVSWYQQTPGQGLQFLFEYFSETQRNKGNFPGRFSGRQFSNSRSEMNVSTLELGDSALYLCASSPQGNVQDTQYFGPGTRLTVL.

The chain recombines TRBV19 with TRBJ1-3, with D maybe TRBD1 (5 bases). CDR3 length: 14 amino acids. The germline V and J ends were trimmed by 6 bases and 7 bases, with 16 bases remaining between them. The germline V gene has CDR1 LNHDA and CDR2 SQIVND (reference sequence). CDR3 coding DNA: TGTGCCAGTAGGACCTTGGGGCCTAGTAACACCATATATTTT. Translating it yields CASRTLGPSNTIYF. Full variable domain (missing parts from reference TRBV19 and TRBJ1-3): DGGITQSPKYLFRKEGQNVTLSCEQNLNHDAMYWYRQDPGQGLRLIYYSQIVNDFQKGDIAEGYSVSREKKESFPLTVTSAQKNPTAFYLCASRTLGPSNTIYFGEGSWLTVV.

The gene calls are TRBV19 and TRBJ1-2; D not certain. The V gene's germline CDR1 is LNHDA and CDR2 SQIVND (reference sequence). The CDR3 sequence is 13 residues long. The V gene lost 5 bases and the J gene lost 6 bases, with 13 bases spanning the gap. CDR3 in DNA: TGTGCCAGTAGTCCTAACTTGGGCCATGGCTACACCTTC. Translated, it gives CASSPNLGHGYTF.

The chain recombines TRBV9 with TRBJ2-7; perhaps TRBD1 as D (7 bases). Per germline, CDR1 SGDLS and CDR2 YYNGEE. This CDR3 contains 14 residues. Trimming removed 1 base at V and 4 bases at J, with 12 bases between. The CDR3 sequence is CASSVQGGQYEQYF. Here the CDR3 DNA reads TGTGCCAGCAGCGTACAGGGGGGCCAGTACGAGCAGTACTTC.

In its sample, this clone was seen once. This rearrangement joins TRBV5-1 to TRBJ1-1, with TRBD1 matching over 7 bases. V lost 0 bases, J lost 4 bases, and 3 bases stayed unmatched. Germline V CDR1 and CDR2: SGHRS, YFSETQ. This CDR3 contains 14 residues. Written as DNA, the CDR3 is TGCGCCAGCAGCTTGGGGGACAGTAGCACTGAAGCTTTCTTT. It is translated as CASSLGDSSTEAFF.